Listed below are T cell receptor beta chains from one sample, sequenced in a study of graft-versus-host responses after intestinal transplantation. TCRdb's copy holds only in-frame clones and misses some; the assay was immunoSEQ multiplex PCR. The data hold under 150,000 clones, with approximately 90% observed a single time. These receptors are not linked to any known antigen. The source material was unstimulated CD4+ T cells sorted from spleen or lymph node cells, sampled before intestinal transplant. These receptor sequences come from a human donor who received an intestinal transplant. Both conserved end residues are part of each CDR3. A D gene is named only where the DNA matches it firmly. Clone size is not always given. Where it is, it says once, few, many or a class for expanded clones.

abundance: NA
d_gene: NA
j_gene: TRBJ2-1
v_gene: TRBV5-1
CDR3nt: TGCGCCAGCAGCTTGGTAGGCGGCTACAATGAGCAGTTCTTC
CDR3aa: CASSLVGGYNEQFF

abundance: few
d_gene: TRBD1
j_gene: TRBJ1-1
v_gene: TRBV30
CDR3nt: TGTGCCTGGGGGACAGGGTACACTGAAGCTTTCTTT
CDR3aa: CAWGTGYTEAFF

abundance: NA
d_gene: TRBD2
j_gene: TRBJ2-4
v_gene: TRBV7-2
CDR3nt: TGTGCCAGCAGCTTCTTGAAGGCGGGAGACATTCAGTACTTC
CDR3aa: CASSFLKAGDIQYF

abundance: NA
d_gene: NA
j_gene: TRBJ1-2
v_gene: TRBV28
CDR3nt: TGTGCCAGCAGAATTAGCATAGGAATCGGCTACACCTTC
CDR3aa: CASRISIGIGYTF

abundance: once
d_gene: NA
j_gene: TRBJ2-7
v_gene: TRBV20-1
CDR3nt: TGCAGTGCTAGGGCCCCCTACGAGCAGTACTTC
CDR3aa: CSARAPYEQYF

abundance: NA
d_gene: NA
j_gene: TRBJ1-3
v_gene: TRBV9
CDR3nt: TGTGCCAGCAGCGTAGATACAGGCCTCTCTGGAAACACCATATATTTT
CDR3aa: CASSVDTGLSGNTIYF

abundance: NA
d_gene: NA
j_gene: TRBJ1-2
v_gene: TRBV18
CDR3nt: TGTGCCAGCTCACCCGCGCTCGAGGGCTATGGCTACACCTTC
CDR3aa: CASSPALEGYGYTF

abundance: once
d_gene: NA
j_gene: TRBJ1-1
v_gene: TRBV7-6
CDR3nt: TGTGCCAGCAGCTTATCGGGACTGTCGAGGGCTTTCTTT
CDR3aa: CASSLSGLSRAFF

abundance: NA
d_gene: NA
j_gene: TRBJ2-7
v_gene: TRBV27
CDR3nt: TGTGCCAGCAGCCGACCCGGGACGGGAGTCTACGAGCAGTACTTC
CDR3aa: CASSRPGTGVYEQYF

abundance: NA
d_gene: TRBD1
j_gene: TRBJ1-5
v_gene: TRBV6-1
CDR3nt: TGTGCCAGCAACCCGGGACAGGGAGACAATCAGCCCCAGCATTTT
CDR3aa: CASNPGQGDNQPQHF

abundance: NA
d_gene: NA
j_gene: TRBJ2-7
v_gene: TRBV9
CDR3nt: TGTGCCAGCAGCCCGACACTTAGCTACGAGCAGTACTTC
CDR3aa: CASSPTLSYEQYF

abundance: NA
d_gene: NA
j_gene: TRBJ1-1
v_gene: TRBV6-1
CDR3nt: TGTGCCAGCAGTTATTCCGGGGGGAACACTGAAGCTTTCTTT
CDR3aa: CASSYSGGNTEAFF

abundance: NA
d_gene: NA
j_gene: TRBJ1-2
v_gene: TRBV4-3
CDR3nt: TGCGCCAGCAGCCAACAGGGGAACTATGGCTACACCTTC
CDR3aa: CASSQQGNYGYTF

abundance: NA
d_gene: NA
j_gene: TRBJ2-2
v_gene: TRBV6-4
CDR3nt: TGTGCCAGCAATCCAGGGGCTGGGACCGGGGAGCTGTTTTTT
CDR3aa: CASNPGAGTGELFF

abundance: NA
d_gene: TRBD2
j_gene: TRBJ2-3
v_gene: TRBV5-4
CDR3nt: TGTGCCAGCAGCTTGTGGTTAGCGGGAGGCCCAGATACGCAGTATTTT
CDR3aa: CASSLWLAGGPDTQYF

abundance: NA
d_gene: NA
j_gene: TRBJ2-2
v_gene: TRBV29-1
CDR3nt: TGCAGCGTTGGTCCCCAGAACACCGGGGAGCTGTTTTTT
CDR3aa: CSVGPQNTGELFF

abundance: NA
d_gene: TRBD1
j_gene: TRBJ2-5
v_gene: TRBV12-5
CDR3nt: TGTGCTAGTGGTTTCCGGGACAGGGAAGGACAAGAGACCCAGTACTTC
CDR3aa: CASGFRDREGQETQYF

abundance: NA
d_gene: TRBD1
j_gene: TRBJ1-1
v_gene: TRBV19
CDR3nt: TGTGCCAGTAGTAGCACCCCGTACGGGACAGGGGGGATGAACACTGAAGCTTTCTTT
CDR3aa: CASSSTPYGTGGMNTEAFF

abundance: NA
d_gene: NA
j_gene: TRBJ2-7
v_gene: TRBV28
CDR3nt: TGTGCCAGCAGTTTGCACTCGGGCTCCTACGAGCAGTACTTC
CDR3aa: CASSLHSGSYEQYF

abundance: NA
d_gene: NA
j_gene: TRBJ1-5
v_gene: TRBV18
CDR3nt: TGTGCCAGCTCACCGGGGGGGGAACAGCCCCAGCATTTT
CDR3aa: CASSPGGEQPQHF

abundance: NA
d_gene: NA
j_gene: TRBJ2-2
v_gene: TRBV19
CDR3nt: TGTGCCAGTAGTATAGCAGGCGGGACCGGGGAGCTGTTTTTT
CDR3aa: CASSIAGGTGELFF

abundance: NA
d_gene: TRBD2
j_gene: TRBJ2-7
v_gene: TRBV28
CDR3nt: TGTGCCAGCAGTCGTAGCGGGTCTTCCTACGAGCAGTACTTC
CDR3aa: CASSRSGSSYEQYF

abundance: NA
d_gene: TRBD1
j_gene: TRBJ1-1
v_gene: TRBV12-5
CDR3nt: TGTGCTAGTGGTTTGCCGCCGGGACAGGGGGCCACTGAAGCTTTCTTT
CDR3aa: CASGLPPGQGATEAFF

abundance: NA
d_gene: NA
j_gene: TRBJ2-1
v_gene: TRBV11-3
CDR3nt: TGTGCCAGCAGCCGTAGCGGACACTACAATGAGCAGTTCTTC
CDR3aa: CASSRSGHYNEQFF

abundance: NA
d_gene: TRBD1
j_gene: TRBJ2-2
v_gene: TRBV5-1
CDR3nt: TGCGCCAGCAGCTTGCCGGGACAGCCCTCCGGGGAGCTGTTTTTT
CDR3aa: CASSLPGQPSGELFF

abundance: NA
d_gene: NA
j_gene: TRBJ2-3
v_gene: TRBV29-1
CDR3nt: TGCAGCGTTGGGACAGGGAGGGGAGATACGCAGTATTTT
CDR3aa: CSVGTGRGDTQYF

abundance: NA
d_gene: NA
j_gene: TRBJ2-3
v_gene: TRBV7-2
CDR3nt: TGTGCCAGCAGCTTAGTGCGGGTACCCACAGATACGCAGTATTTT
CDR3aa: CASSLVRVPTDTQYF

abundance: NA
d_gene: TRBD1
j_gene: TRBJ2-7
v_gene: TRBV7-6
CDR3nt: TGTGCCAGCAGCGCTAACCGGGACAGAGAGCAGTACTTC
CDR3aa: CASSANRDREQYF

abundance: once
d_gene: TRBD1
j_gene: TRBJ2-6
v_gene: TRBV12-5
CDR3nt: TGTGCTAGTGGCTCCCGTGGACAGGGGGGATTCTCTGGGGCCAACGTCCTGACTTTC
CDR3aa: CASGSRGQGGFSGANVLTF

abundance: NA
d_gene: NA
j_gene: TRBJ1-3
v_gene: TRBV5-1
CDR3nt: TGCGCCAGCAGCTTGGCAGAATCTGGAAACACCATATATTTT
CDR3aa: CASSLAESGNTIYF

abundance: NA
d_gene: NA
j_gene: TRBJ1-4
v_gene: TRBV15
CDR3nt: TGTGCCACCAGCAGAGATCTCCCAGGGAATGAAAAACTGTTTTTT
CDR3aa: CATSRDLPGNEKLFF

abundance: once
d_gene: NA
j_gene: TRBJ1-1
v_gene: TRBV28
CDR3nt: TGTGCCAGCAGTTTTTTAGTTTACACTGAAGCTTTCTTT
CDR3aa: CASSFLVYTEAFF

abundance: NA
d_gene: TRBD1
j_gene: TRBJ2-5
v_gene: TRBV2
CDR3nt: TGTGCCAGCAGTGAGCAGGGGGCAGGTGGGGAGACCCAGTACTTC
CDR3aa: CASSEQGAGGETQYF

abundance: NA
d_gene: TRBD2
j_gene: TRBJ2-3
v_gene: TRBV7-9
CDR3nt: TGTGCCAGCAGCTTAAGTAGACTAGCGGGAGAAGGCACAGATACGCAGTATTTT
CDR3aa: CASSLSRLAGEGTDTQYF

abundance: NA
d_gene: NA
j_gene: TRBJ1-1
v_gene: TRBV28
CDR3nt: TGTGCCAGCAGATCCCAGGGAATTGGGACTGAAGCTTTCTTT
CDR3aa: CASRSQGIGTEAFF

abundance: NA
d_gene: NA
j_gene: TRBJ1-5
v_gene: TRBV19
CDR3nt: TGTGCCAGTAGTATAGTTGTGGGCGCGTGGGATCAGCCCCAGCATTTT
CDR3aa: CASSIVVGAWDQPQHF

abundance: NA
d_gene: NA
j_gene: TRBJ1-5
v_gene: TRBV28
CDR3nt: TGTGCCAGCAGTTCCGTAAATCAGCCCCAGCATTTT
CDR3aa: CASSSVNQPQHF

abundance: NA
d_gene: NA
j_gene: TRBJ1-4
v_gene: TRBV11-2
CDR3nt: TGTGCCAGCAGCCTAGGACAGCGAGCCCTGAATGAAAAACTGTTTTTT
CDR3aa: CASSLGQRALNEKLFF

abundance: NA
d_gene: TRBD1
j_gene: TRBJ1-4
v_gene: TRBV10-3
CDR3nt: TGTGCCATCAGGGGGGACAGGCCGAGTAATGAAAAACTGTTTTTT
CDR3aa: CAIRGDRPSNEKLFF

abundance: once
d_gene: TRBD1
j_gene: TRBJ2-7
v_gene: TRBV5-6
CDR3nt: TGTGCCAGCAGCGGGACAGGGTCCTACGAGCAGTACTTC
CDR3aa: CASSGTGSYEQYF

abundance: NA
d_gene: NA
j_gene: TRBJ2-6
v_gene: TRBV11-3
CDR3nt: TGTGCCAGCAGCTTAGATCCCCTCGGCTCTGGGGCCAACGTCCTGACTTTC
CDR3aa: CASSLDPLGSGANVLTF

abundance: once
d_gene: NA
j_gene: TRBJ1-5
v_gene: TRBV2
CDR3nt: TGTGCCAGCGCAGTAGCTTATAGCAATCAGCCCCAGCATTTT
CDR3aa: CASAVAYSNQPQHF

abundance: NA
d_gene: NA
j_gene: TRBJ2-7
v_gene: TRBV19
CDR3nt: TGTGCCAGTAGTACACATAGCCCGGGAAGGTACTACGAGCAGTACTTC
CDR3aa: CASSTHSPGRYYEQYF

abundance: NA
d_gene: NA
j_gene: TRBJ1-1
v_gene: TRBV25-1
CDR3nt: TGTGCCAGCAGTTCAAACGTAGTGAACACTGAAGCTTTCTTT
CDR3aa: CASSSNVVNTEAFF

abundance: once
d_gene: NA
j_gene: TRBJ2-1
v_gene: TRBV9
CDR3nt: TGTGCCAGCAGCGTACGGGATGAGCAGTTCTTC
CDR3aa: CASSVRDEQFF

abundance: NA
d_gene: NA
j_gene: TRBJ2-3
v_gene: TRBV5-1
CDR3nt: TGCGCCAGCAGCTTGAACACTAGGAGCACAGATACGCAGTATTTT
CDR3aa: CASSLNTRSTDTQYF

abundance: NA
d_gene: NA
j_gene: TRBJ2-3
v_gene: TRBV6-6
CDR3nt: TGTGCCAGCAGTTACGGGGCAGGGGTAGATACGCAGTATTTT
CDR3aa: CASSYGAGVDTQYF

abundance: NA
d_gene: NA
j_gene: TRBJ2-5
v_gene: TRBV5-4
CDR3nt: TGTGCCAGCAGCTTGGGGAGCGGGCAAGAGACCCAGTACTTC
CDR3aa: CASSLGSGQETQYF

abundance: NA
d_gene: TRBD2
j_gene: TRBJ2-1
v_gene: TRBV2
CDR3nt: TGTGCCAGCAGTGAGAGGCTAGCGGGAGTTAGGCGGTTCTTC
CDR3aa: CASSERLAGVRRFF

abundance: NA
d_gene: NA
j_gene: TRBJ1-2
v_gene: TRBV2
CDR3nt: TGTGCCAGCAGGGCGGACATTTATGGCTACACCTTC
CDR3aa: CASRADIYGYTF

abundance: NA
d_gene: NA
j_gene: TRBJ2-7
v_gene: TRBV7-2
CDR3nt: TGTGCCAGCAGCCTTGAGAGGGTTAGGTACGAGCAGTACTTC
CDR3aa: CASSLERVRYEQYF

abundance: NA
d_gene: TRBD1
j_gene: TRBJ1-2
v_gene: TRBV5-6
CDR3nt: TGTGCCAGCAGCTTCCGGGACAGGGAGGTCTATGGCTACACCTTC
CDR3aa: CASSFRDREVYGYTF

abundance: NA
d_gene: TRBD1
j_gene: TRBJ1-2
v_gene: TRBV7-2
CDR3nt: TGTGCCAGCAGCTTTACCAGGGGGCGGGTTTCGGGCGGCTACACCTTC
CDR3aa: CASSFTRGRVSGGYTF

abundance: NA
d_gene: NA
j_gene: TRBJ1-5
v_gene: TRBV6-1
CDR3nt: TGTGCCAGCAGTGATAAAACAGGAAATCAGCCCCAGCATTTT
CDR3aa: CASSDKTGNQPQHF

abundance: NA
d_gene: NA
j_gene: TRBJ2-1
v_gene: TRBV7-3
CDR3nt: TGTGCCAGCAGCCCGGGAGCGGCGGGACTCAGTGAGCAGTTCTTC
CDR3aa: CASSPGAAGLSEQFF